Sequencing of this T cell receptor beta chain was carried out in a study of blood T cell repertoires in COVID-19. Overall study: Nucleic acid was either cDNA or gDNA, and it came from T cells, B-cell-depleted T cells, or PBMCs.

The assay was immunoSEQ multiplex PCR, and TCRdb's table has in-frame clones only and misses some. The sample has 150,000 to 200,000 clones; 75% to 90% are singletons. The CDR3 length is 18 residues. The junction had 9 bases not matched to a gene; V was cut back by 1 base and J by 0 bases. Germline V gene sequence: CDR1 SEHNR, CDR2 FQNEAQ (reference sequence). This TCR came from a man in his sixties with acute or convalescent COVID-19. What was sequenced was peripheral blood. The V and J genes are TRBV7-9 and TRBJ2-3; the match to TRBD1 covers 8 bases. The CDR3 region has the DNA TGTGCCAGCAGCTTAGGCCAGGGGGCGAGTTTTAGCACAGATACGCAGTATTTT. Encoded protein: CASSLGQGASFSTDTQYF.